This paragraph reports one T cell receptor beta chain. These data come from a study of blood T cell repertoires in COVID-19. Turning to the study itself: Italy, Spain and the United States were the sources of the convalescent and acute COVID-19 samples. From T cells, B-cell-depleted T cells, or PBMCs came the material, which was cDNA or gDNA.

Per the authors' pipeline: Amplification of reference gene primers was used by the study to estimate nucleated cell counts. Produced via immunoSEQ multiplex PCR; TCRdb's table is partial and in-frame only. The V and J calls and the clone size are those of that table, but D and trimming were determined from the DNA. The sample yields 200,000 to 250,000 clones, about 87% seen once. Participant reports of clinical history set cohort assignment. V was pared by 4 bases and J by 5 bases, with 6 bases of the junction left unmatched. This CDR3 contains 14 residues. The germline V gene encodes CDR1 SGHRS and CDR2 YFSETQ.

The V and J genes are TRBV5-1 and TRBJ2-7; 10 bases match TRBD1. Sequencing was performed on PBMCs or T cells enriched from blood (not recorded which). The receptor's source is a woman in her 50s who had recovered from COVID-19. CDR3: CASSQETGGDEQYF. The CDR3 DNA is TGCGCCAGCAGCCAGGAGACAGGGGGCGACGAGCAGTACTTC.